This T cell receptor beta chain was recovered during a study of OX40 agonist ivuxolimab in advanced cancers. With regard to the full study: The costimulatory receptor OX40 (CD134) was targeted by ivuxolimab, a fully human IgG2 agonistic monoclonal antibody. Intravenous ivuxolimab was administered to patients every 2 weeks at six dose levels: 0.01, 0.1, 0.3, 1.5, 3 and 10 mg/kg. Of the 50 to 55 patients in dose escalation, 19 had hepatocellular carcinoma, about 15 had melanoma, 9 had renal cell carcinoma and 9 had head and neck cancer. The dose-escalation cohort was almost 85% male with a mean age of about 60 years, ranging from roughly 20 to 85. Prior anti-PD-1, anti-PD-L1 or anti-CTLA-4 therapy was permitted, and checkpoint inhibitors had been received by roughly 42% of dose-escalation patients. Partial responses occurred in three dose-escalation patients: two with cutaneous melanoma and one with hepatocellular carcinoma. The point of sequencing TCRbeta in the periphery was to test whether ivuxolimab changed TCR sequence diversity and drove clonal T-cell expansion. The paper describes the monotherapy dose-escalation part (N of about 57 patients) of the phase I trial of ivuxolimab.

The germline V gene encodes CDR1 SNHLY and CDR2 FYNNEI. From the cysteine up to the phenylalanine, the CDR3 has a length of 14 residues. Just CDR3 DNA is preserved here, 42 bases in frame from base 1. Trimming takes 6 bases from V and 5 bases from J, and the germline ends sit 16 bases apart. Genomic DNA was extracted from sorted cells for sequencing of the TCRbeta CDR3 region. TCRbeta CDR3 regions were sequenced using the immunoSEQ Assay. As stored in TCRdb, this immuneACCESS dataset retains in-frame rearrangements with V and J assigned. A fraction of the clones does not appear; measured against another copy, unresolved V genes explain less than half of the discrepancy, and the remainder lacks a known reason. For this sample there are 35,000 or so clones; roughly 86% appear just once. 1.9% of the sample is held by the ten biggest clonotypes. Overall study outcomes, separate from this receptor: In the 0.1-3.0 mg/kg groups, partial responders were among the patients with the lowest normalized peripheral clonal expansion, particularly in CD8+ T cells. Low levels of normalized T-cell clonal expansion were also seen in some patients who did not respond. Which antigens the clonally expanded peripheral T cells were specific for was not determined. At doses from 0.1 to 3.0 mg/kg, clonal expansion was seen in both CD4+ and CD8+ blood T cells between baseline and week 6. After ivuxolimab, more expanded clones were found on average in CD8+ T cells than in CD4+ T cells.

Details on this clone: No cognate antigen has been identified for it. No clone much larger than this one lies a single base away; base qualities are absent.

The trial excluded patients who had a history of autoimmune disease or who were on systemic immunosuppression. Peripheral blood for TCR sequencing was collected from all dose cohorts at baseline, on cycle 4 day 1, and on cycle 7 day 1. The samples were taken from a phase I, first-in-human, multicenter, open-label dose-escalation trial of ivuxolimab. The trial enrolled adults with locally advanced or metastatic head and neck squamous cell, hepatocellular, melanoma or renal cell carcinoma. Before TCR sequencing, CD4+ T cells and CD8+ T cells were sorted from peripheral blood as separate populations. The sequence was collected from an adult with an advanced solid tumor such as melanoma, head and neck, liver or kidney cancer. This material consisted of CD4+ or CD8+ T cells sorted from blood, taken in a trial of the OX40 agonist ivuxolimab. The sequence is built from TRBV2 and TRBJ2-5; the D gene cannot be resolved reliably. The CDR3 reads CASRLARSVETQYF. The DNA is as follows: TGTGCCAGCAGATTGGCTAGAAGTGTTGAGACCCAGTACTTC.